This T cell receptor beta chain was obtained from a study of Graves' ophthalmopathy and Graves' hyperthyroidism. The study, taken as a whole, reports: Ophthalmopathy progression predictions by the model showed about 75% specificity and 70.59% sensitivity.

In this cohort's terms, stable hyperthyroidism meant no ophthalmopathy by 18 months of follow-up. Among the exclusions were patients with other autoimmune diseases, uncontrolled infections, pregnancy or lactation. Each diagnosis was determined on the basis of clinical symptoms, serum thyroxine, TRAb, thyroid ultrasound and orbital computed tomography. Amplified TCR beta CDR3 regions were obtained using RNA transcripts as template. Amplification began with first-round RT-PCR using HTBI primers, then second-round multiplex PCR was performed. TCRdb analysed the multiplex PCR reads with MiXCR anew, one entry per CDR3 protein. The profile shows hundreds of thousands of distinct CDR3 sequences, about 20% of them singletons. At least ten counts were recorded for this clonotype. Its matching antigen is unknown. CDR3 length: 17 residues. V shed 7 bases and J shed 0 bases, with 19 bases lying between them.

The source material was peripheral blood. The sequence derives from a woman aged 18-29 years with stable Graves' hyperthyroidism. Some clones in this sample may be carry-over from other donors' samples. This chain uses TRBV12-3 or TRBV12-4 with TRBJ1-5; weak D call: TRBD1 (5 bases). The CDR3 DNA reads TGTGCCAGCACCGTGGGAGACAGTAGATATAGCAATCAGCCCCAGCATTTT. It translates to CASTVGDSRYSNQPQHF.